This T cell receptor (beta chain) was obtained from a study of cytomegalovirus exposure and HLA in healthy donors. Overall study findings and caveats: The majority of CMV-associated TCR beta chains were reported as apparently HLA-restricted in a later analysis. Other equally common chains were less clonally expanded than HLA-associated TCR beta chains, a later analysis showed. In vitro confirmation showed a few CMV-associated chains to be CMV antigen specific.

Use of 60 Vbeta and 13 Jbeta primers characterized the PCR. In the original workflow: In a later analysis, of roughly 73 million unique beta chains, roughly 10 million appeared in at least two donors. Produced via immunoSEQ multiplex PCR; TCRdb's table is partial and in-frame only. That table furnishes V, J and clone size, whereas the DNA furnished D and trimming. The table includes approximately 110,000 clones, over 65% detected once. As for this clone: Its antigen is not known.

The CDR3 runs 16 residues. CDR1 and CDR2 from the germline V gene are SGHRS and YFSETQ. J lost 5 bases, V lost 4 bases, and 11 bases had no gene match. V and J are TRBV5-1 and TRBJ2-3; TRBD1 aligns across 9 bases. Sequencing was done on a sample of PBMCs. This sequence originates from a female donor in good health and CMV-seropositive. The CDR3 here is CASSAYRQGGRDTQYF. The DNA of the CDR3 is TGCGCCAGCAGCGCTTACCGACAGGGGGGGAGAGATACGCAGTATTTT.